This T cell receptor beta chain was profiled in a study of T-cell reconstitution after alpha-beta-depleted transplantation in children. Losses at the gene ends were 0 bases for V and 0 bases for J; bases not matched to a gene: 10. CDR1 MGHRA and CDR2 YSYEKL come from the germline V gene. This CDR3 has 19 residues. Researchers prepared the TCRbeta library using unique molecular identifiers, the study reports. TCRdb recomputed calls from the PCR reads with MiXCR, one row per CDR3 protein. In the table there are 300,000 to 350,000 distinct CDR3 sequences, around 25% of which are singletons. Note on this clonotype: The antigen is not known.

Regarding the study as a whole: Elevated TCRbeta diversity at day 60 was traced, in some patients, to surviving recipient T cells and thymic progenitors. Reported findings indicate that, about two months after transplant, alpha-beta T cells came from several hundred expanded clones, which were derived from non-depleted graft cells. T-cell counts and diversity were attributed mostly to newly produced T cells one year after transplant.

This specimen was PBMCs, mostly from graft donor cells, taken 180 days after TCRalphabeta/CD19-depleted stem cell transplant. This sequence originates from a male patient younger than 18 who had a stem cell transplant for acute lymphoblastic leukemia, so the T cells may come from the graft donor. The rearrangement links TRBV4-1 to TRBJ2-7; 11 bases fit TRBD1. The CDR3 reads CASSQDTGTGGIVSYEQYF. The CDR3 region has the DNA TGCGCCAGCAGCCAAGATACCGGGACAGGGGGTATTGTCTCCTACGAGCAGTACTTC.